Described below is a single T cell receptor beta chain sequence and its context. Its antigen is not known. V was clipped by 6 bases and J by 6 bases; unmatched bases: 8. The CDR3 has 14 residues. The germline V gene encodes CDR1 LGHNT and CDR2 FRNRAP. The PCR used 60 Vbeta and 13 Jbeta primers. Clones were read by immunoSEQ multiplex PCR, and TCRdb kept only the in-frame ones, dropping some. Here the sample spans about 180,000 clones, 80% being singletons. These data are taken from a study of cytomegalovirus exposure and HLA in healthy donors. Broader study findings: One variant, a missense change in DCLRE1C, was linked in a later analysis to TCR beta V- and J-gene trimming. As a later analysis revealed, most CMV-associated TCR beta chains appeared HLA-restricted.

This rearrangement joins TRBV12-5 to TRBJ1-5, with 7 positions matching TRBD1. This receptor was obtained from a woman under 40 in good health and CMV-seronegative. Input material: PBMCs. DNA of the CDR3: TGTGCTAGTGGGAAGACAGGGTGGGGTCAGCCCCAGCATTTT. Protein: CASGKTGWGQPQHF.